Sequencing of this T cell receptor (beta chain) was carried out in a study of monozygotic twins with inflammatory bowel disease. This CDR3 region has 14 residues. Germline-derived CDR1 and CDR2 are MNHEY and SMNVEV (reference sequence). The cDNA of both the TCRalpha and TCRbeta chains was subjected to two nested PCRs of approximately 16 and 9 cycles. TCRdb reprocessed the 5' RACE reads; each CDR3 protein has one entry and no DNA is given. The repertoire table contains some 210,000 distinct CDR3 sequences. The clonotype comes from a human donor with ulcerative colitis or Crohn's disease, or a healthy co-twin of an affected twin (not recorded which). The V and J genes are TRBV27 and TRBJ1-3. The specimen was blood. This CDR3 is CASAYASTGNTIYF.